Described below is a single T cell receptor (beta chain) sequence and its context. Its antigen is not identified. This sample is part of a study of T cell responses to AZD1222 COVID-19 vaccine. Points from the study as a whole: With dominance at 160-218 and 743-854, vaccine-associated CD4 TCRs spanned spike. Baseline serology detected seropositivity in only five to seven AZD1222 recipients. In all cases, repertoires were sampled only after the peak T cell response.

Profiling relied on immunoSEQ multiplex PCR, and the TCRdb table lists in-frame clones only, not all of them. There are about 120,000 clones in the sample; about 90% occur only once, and more than 13% lies in the top ten. V lost 5 bases to trimming and J lost 9 bases, with 20 bases between them. CDR1 SEHNR and CDR2 FQNEAQ come from the germline V gene (reference sequence). This CDR3 spans 15 amino acids. This specimen consisted of peripheral blood, obtained on day 0 of AZD1222 vaccination. This TCR was recovered from an adult in good health. The chain combines TRBV7-9 with TRBJ1-3; no definite D call. The CDR3 loop reads CASSLDGPNRGTIYF. DNA of the CDR3: TGTGCCAGCAGCCTAGACGGTCCAAACCGTGGCACCATATATTTT. The full variable domain, its missing parts supplied by reference TRBV7-9 and TRBJ1-3, is DTGVSQNPRHKITKRGQNVTFRCDPISEHNRLYWYRQTLGQGPEFLTYFQNEAQLEKSRLLSDRFSAERPKGSFSTLEIQRTEQGDSAMYLCASSLDGPNRGTIYFGEGSWLTVV.